This TCR beta chain comes out of a study of T cell repertoires in cytomegalovirus infection. Across the study: Matching HLA type, along with CMV infection, was indicated by public TCR beta signatures.

TCRdb re-derived calls from the reads in MiXCR, one entry per CDR3 protein. Here the sample spans around 740,000 distinct CDR3 sequences, 35% being singletons. V was clipped by 2 bases and J by 0 bases; unmatched bases: 6. The CDR3 covers 17 residues. Germline V gives CDR1 WSHSY, CDR2 SAAADI. What was sequenced was PBMCs. The chain couples TRBV10-2 to TRBJ2-2, with TRBD1 matching over 7 bases. The receptor was isolated from a human donor in good health (CMV status not recorded). Some clones in this sample may be carry-over from other donors' samples. The CDR3 loop is CASSEILGGANTGELFF. For the CDR3, the DNA is TGCGCCAGCAGTGAGATCTTAGGGGGCGCGAACACCGGGGAGCTGTTTTTT.